A single sample is the source of the 24 T cell receptor beta chains below, sequenced in a study of blood T cells in healthy people across ages. Through a sample-barcoded 5' primer and a J-beta primer mix, a second PCR was run for roughly 7 to 11 cycles. TCRdb ran MiXCR on the 5' RACE reads and lists one entry per CDR3 protein. The table records some 1.7 million distinct CDR3 sequences, roughly 27% of them present only once. The specimen was blood. All receptors derive from a woman in her thirties in good health.

A few counts support this clonotype. This sequence joins TRBV5-1 and TRBJ1-4, with D hard to call. The V end lost 4 bases, the J end lost 5 bases, and 12 bases lay between the germline ends. In germline, CDR1 is SGHRS, CDR2 YFSETQ. The CDR3 loop spans 14 amino acids. CDR3: CASSNGYLNEKLFF. Written as DNA, the CDR3 is TGCGCCAGCAGCAACGGGTACCTCAATGAAAAACTGTTTTTT.

The chain couples TRBV9 to TRBJ2-2; 7 bases fit TRBD1. The V segment lost 3 bases and the J segment 6 bases; nucleotides outside the gene matches: 11. Germline lookup yields CDR1 SGDLS and CDR2 YYNGEE. CDR3 length: 16 residues. This CDR3 is CASSGGQRVHAGELFF. CDR3 nucleotides: TGTGCCAGCAGCGGGGGACAGCGAGTTCACGCCGGGGAGCTGTTTTTT.

V is TRBV29-1 and J is TRBJ2-7; 8 positions agree with TRBD1. CDR1 and CDR2 (germline): SQVTM, ANQGSEA. CDR3 size: 13 residues. J was trimmed by 6 bases and V by 7 bases; bases with no gene match: 11. As DNA, the CDR3 is TGCAGCGCCCGACAGGGGCGACTTTCCGAGCAGTACTTC. Encoded protein: CSARQGRLSEQYF.

The CDR3 protein is CATRGVLPRGEQYF. DNA of the CDR3: TGTGCCACCCGAGGCGTCCTCCCCCGTGGCGAGCAGTACTTC. The chain carries TRBV2 and TRBJ2-5; D is unresolved. The J call may be incorrect, as the DNA end agrees better with TRBJ2-7. The germline gives CDR1 SNHLY, CDR2 FYNNEI. This CDR3 contains 14 residues.

The chain links TRBV5-1 to TRBJ2-1, with D tentatively TRBD1 or TRBD2 (5 bases each). The CDR3 consists of 14 residues. CDR1 is SGHRS, CDR2 YFSETQ, per germline. Trimming took 6 bases from V and 7 from J, leaving 17 bases between them. DNA for the CDR3: TGCGCCAGCACCCCCTCGAGAGGGGTAAATGAGCAGTTCTTC. Its protein is CASTPSRGVNEQFF.

V and J are TRBV20-1 and TRBJ2-1, with TRBD2 matching over 11 bases. The CDR3 covers 18 residues. J lost 0 bases, V lost 6 bases, and 13 bases had no gene match. Germline lookup yields CDR1 DFQATT and CDR2 SNEGSKA (reference sequence). Here the CDR3 reads CSADTSGRTYSSYNEQFF. The CDR3 DNA follows: TGCAGTGCAGACACTAGCGGGAGAACTTACTCCTCCTACAATGAGCAGTTCTTC.

This clonotype came up a few times. This chain uses TRBV12-5 with TRBJ2-3; 9 bases line up with TRBD1. Germline loops: CDR1 LGHNT, CDR2 FRNRAP. The CDR3 spans 15 residues. Trimming cost V 5 bases and J 1 base; bases outside gene matches: 4. The CDR3 spells CASGHRDRGTDTQYF. The CDR3, as DNA: TGTGCTAGTGGTCACCGGGACAGGGGCACAGATACGCAGTATTTT. Full variable domain (outside the CDR3, taken from reference TRBV12-5 and TRBJ2-3): DARVTQTPRHKVTEMGQEVTMRCQPILGHNTVFWYRQTMMQGLELLAYFRNRAPLDDSGMPKDRFSAEMPDATLATLKIQPSEPRDSAVYFCASGHRDRGTDTQYFGPGTRLTVL.

This chain links TRBV6-5 with TRBJ1-3; D possibly corresponds to TRBD1 (5 bases). Germline V gene sequence: CDR1 MNHEY, CDR2 SVGAGI. V was clipped by 6 bases and J by 4 bases, with 19 bases between them. The CDR3 is made up of 16 amino acids. The CDR3 protein is CASSRGSVNRGNTIYF. The CDR3 DNA is TGTGCCAGCAGCCGAGGGTCAGTGAACAGGGGAAACACCATATATTTT.

Notes on this clonotype: This may come from a read error, since a much larger clone is one base off. The genes are TRBV9 and TRBJ1-1; no clear D. The CDR3 loop spans 13 amino acids. The germline V gene encodes CDR1 SGDLS and CDR2 YYNGEE. CDR3 DNA: TGTACCAGCAGCGTAGTAGGGAACACTGAAGCTTTCTTT. Protein sequence: CTSSVVGNTEAFF.

The genes are TRBV20-1 and TRBJ2-3; 8 nucleotides align to TRBD1. The junction had 1 base not matched to a gene; V was cut back by 0 bases and J by 2 bases. The germline gives CDR1 DFQATT, CDR2 SNEGSKA (reference sequence). The CDR3 sequence is 14 residues long. The CDR3 here is CSAREDRVTDTQYF. The DNA for the CDR3 is TGCAGTGCTAGAGAGGACAGGGTCACAGATACGCAGTATTTT.

On this clonotype: The junction does not match germline at one end; this may be a read error. The CDR3 DNA reads TGCACGGTGAGGGAGCAGTACTTC. As protein: CTVREQYF. The rearrangement links TRBV7-3 to TRBJ2-7, with D hard to call. The germline V gene has CDR1 SGHTA and CDR2 FQGTGA. The CDR3 has 8 amino acids.

This chain joins TRBV29-1 and TRBJ1-5; 7 bases align to TRBD1. This CDR3 is built from 14 residues. The germline gives CDR1 SQVTM, CDR2 ANQGSEA. V gave up 6 bases and J gave up 4 bases; unmatched junction bases: 9. CDR3 DNA: TGCAGCGTCCTAACAGGGGATATTAATCAGCCCCAGCATTTT. This translates into CSVLTGDINQPQHF.

In the case of this clonotype: Given a much more abundant clone one base away, this may be a read error. V and J are TRBV15 and TRBJ2-1; 11 nucleotides line up with TRBD2. CDR3 size: 17 residues. The V gene's germline CDR1 is LNHNV and CDR2 YYDKDF (reference sequence). The chain's CDR3 is CVTSRDKSSGGAGEQFF. The CDR3 DNA follows: TGTGTCACCAGCAGAGATAAGAGTAGCGGGGGGGCCGGTGAGCAGTTCTTC.

The chain uses TRBV5-1 and TRBJ2-2, with D possibly being TRBD1 (6 bases). This CDR3 region has 15 residues. CDR1 is SGHRS and CDR2 is YFSETQ in the germline V gene. Trimming shortened V by 0 bases and J by 6 bases, and 12 bases separated the two germline ends. CDR3 sequence reads: CASSLEGGLAGELFF. In DNA, the CDR3 is TGCGCCAGCAGCTTGGAAGGGGGTTTGGCCGGGGAGCTGTTTTTT.

This chain links TRBV6-2 or TRBV6-3 with TRBJ2-5, with 16 bases that match TRBD2. Trimming cost V 5 bases and J 5 bases; bases outside gene matches: 11. The germline V gene has CDR1 MNHEY and CDR2 SVGEGT. This CDR3 has 18 residues. In DNA, the CDR3 is TGTGCCAGCAGTCGGTTAGGGACTAGCGGGAGGGCCGTCGAGACCCAGTACTTC. This codes for CASSRLGTSGRAVETQYF.

CDR3 protein: CASSVGLRDSPLHF. The CDR3, as DNA: TGTGCCAGCAGCGTGGGACTCCGGGACTCACCCCTCCACTTT. The J gene is TRBJ1-6, the V gene TRBV9; D may be TRBD1 (5 bases). V lost 2 bases, J lost 10 bases, and 13 bases lay in between. Germline CDR1 is SGDLS and CDR2 is YYNGEE. The CDR3 is 14 residues long. Full variable domain (rest looked up from reference TRBV9 and TRBJ1-6): DSGVTQTPKHLITATGQRVTLRCSPRSGDLSVYWYQQSLDQGLQFLIQYYNGEERAKGNILERFSAQQFPDLHSELNLSSLELGDSALYFCASSVGLRDSPLHFGNGTRLTVT.

V is TRBV4-3 and J is TRBJ2-1, with a possible D match to TRBD2 (5 bases). With 1 base removed from V and 7 bases from J, the gap between germline ends came to 8 bases. CDR3 size: 13 residues. Germline assignment: CDR1 LGHNA and CDR2 YSLEER. The CDR3 sequence: CASSQVEGNEQFF. The DNA for the CDR3 is TGCGCCAGCAGCCAAGTAGAGGGAAATGAGCAGTTCTTC.

The chain has TRBV25-1 and TRBJ2-3; D gene ambiguous. There are 15 residues in the CDR3. The germline V and J ends were trimmed by 3 bases and 9 bases, with 19 bases remaining between them. Germline V gives CDR1 MGHDK, CDR2 SYGVNS. The CDR3 region is CASSDTSDPKRTQYF. DNA for the CDR3: TGTGCCAGCAGTGATACGTCGGACCCCAAGAGGACGCAGTATTTT.

This clonotype occurred many times. V is TRBV5-1 and J is TRBJ2-7; D gene unclear. The V and J ends lost 4 bases and 5 bases respectively, with 10 bases between them. The CDR3 contains 12 residues. The germline V gene has CDR1 SGHRS and CDR2 YFSETQ. The CDR3 sequence is CASSNSDHEQYF. DNA of the CDR3: TGCGCCAGCAGCAACTCGGATCACGAGCAGTACTTC.

The chain couples TRBV5-1 to TRBJ2-1; a weak D match, TRBD2 (6 bases). Germline assignment: CDR1 SGHRS and CDR2 YFSETQ. CDR3 length: 15 amino acids. Deletions cut 0 bases from V and 4 bases from J, with 11 bases between. In DNA, the CDR3 is TGCGCCAGCAGCTTGGGTCGGGGGATTTACAATGAGCAGTTCTTC. Residues: CASSLGRGIYNEQFF.

This clonotype has a handful of counts. The chain links TRBV24-1 to TRBJ2-1; a possible D gene is TRBD1 (6 bases). With 3 bases removed from V and 9 bases from J, the gap between germline ends came to 17 bases. The germline CDR1 and CDR2 sequences are KGHDR and SFDVKD. The CDR3 is 15 amino acids. This chain's CDR3 is CATSDLGQPLSEQFF. The CDR3 coding sequence is TGTGCCACCAGTGATCTCGGACAGCCTCTGAGTGAGCAGTTCTTC.

The chain employs TRBV29-1 and TRBJ1-1; 9 bases line up with TRBD1. Germline assignment: CDR1 SQVTM and CDR2 ANQGSEA. The CDR3 is 15 amino acids. Germline trimming cut 6 bases from V and 0 bases from J; bases unmatched to any gene: 8. CDR3 coding DNA: TGCAGCGTGGGACAGGGCCAATTTATGAACACTGAAGCTTTCTTT. Translating it yields CSVGQGQFMNTEAFF.

On this clonotype: It may be a read error: a sequence one base away is much more abundant. This rearrangement joins TRBV4-3 to TRBJ2-1; TRBD2 aligns across 15 bases. Germline-derived CDR1 and CDR2 are LGHNA and YSLEER. This CDR3 spans 17 amino acids. CDR3: CTSSHGLAGGTMNEQFF. The CDR3 nucleotides read TGCACCAGCAGCCACGGACTAGCGGGAGGGACGATGAATGAGCAGTTCTTC.

The chain carries TRBV2 and TRBJ1-1; no definite D call. This CDR3 contains 13 residues. CDR1 is SNHLY, CDR2 FYNNEI, per germline. Trimming removed 8 bases from V and 2 bases from J, with 12 bases in between. In DNA, the CDR3 is TGTGCCAGCCTATGGACGGAAAACACTGAAGCTTTCTTT. It encodes CASLWTENTEAFF.